The T cell receptor beta chain described here comes from a study of Ad26.COV2.S vaccination and SARS-CoV-2 variants. Points from the study as a whole: Using TCR breadth and depth analyses may have led to underestimated total T cell responses. After vaccination, substantial breadth of spike-specific CD8+ and CD4+ responses was reported. While placebo recipients had lower spike-specific TCR breadth, vaccine recipients had more.

CDR3 length equals 16 residues. The germline CDR1 and CDR2 sequences are SGHVS and FQNEAQ. The junction had 11 bases not matched to a gene; V was cut back by 5 bases and J by 5 bases. Concerning this clone: The antigen is unknown.

The repertoire was sequenced with immunoSEQ multiplex PCR; TCRdb's copy has only in-frame clones and lacks some. This sample has about 350,000 clones; around 90% occur once, and the top ten carry around 4.2%. The sequencing used peripheral blood, collected after recovery from COVID-19. This receptor was obtained from a human donor who had recovered from COVID-19. The chain recombines TRBV7-8 with TRBJ1-1; 10 nucleotides line up with TRBD1. The CDR3: CASSQTTGGSWTEAFF. The DNA for the CDR3 is TGTGCCAGCAGCCAAACGACAGGGGGCAGTTGGACTGAAGCTTTCTTT. The full variable domain, with the rest looked up from reference TRBV7-8 and TRBJ1-1, is GAGVSQSPRYKVAKRGQDVALRCDPISGHVSLFWYQQALGQGPEFLTYFQNEAQLDKSGLPSDRFFAERPEGSVSTLKIQRTQQEDSAVYLCASSQTTGGSWTEAFFGQGTRLTVV.